Following are 5 T cell receptor beta chains from one sample sequenced in a study of post-analysis software for immune sequencing data. Study-level results: Controls showed lower frequencies than patients for roughly 5 TRBV segments, and TRBV5-6, TRBV5-1 and TRBV20-1 were among these.

Built from TCR beta cDNA, the libraries had unique molecular identifiers in them. From the PCR reads, TCRdb called clonotypes with MiXCR, one entry per CDR3 protein. Counted here are hundreds of thousands of distinct CDR3 sequences, about 50% occurring once; the ten biggest clones make up approximately 4.2%. No antigen has been identified for these receptors. The sequencing sample was made of blood. These receptors were taken from a girl aged 5-17 years with multiple sclerosis.

As regards this clonotype: A read error may be the cause here, since a much bigger clone is one base away. V gene TRBV4-2 combines with J gene TRBJ2-3, with 7 bases that match TRBD2. Germline assignment: CDR1 LGHNA and CDR2 YNFKEQ. There are 15 residues in the CDR3. The J segment lost 2 bases and the V segment lost 10 bases, leaving 12 bases of the junction unmatched. The CDR3 protein is CANRIAGVDTDTQYF. The CDR3 DNA sequence: TGTGCCAACAGAATTGCGGGGGTGGACACAGATACGCAGTATTTT.

V is TRBV20-1 and J is TRBJ1-1; D not certain. Germline values: CDR1 DFQATT, CDR2 SNEGSKA (reference sequence). The CDR3 is 13 amino acids. V lost 0 bases and J 7 bases, leaving 12 bases between the germline ends. For the CDR3, the DNA is TGCAGTGCTAGAGAGGGCGGGAAGAGTGAAGCTTTCTTT. Encoded protein: CSAREGGKSEAFF.

This chain connects TRBV10-3 to TRBJ2-5, with TRBD2 matching 9 bases. Germline V gene sequence: CDR1 ENHRY, CDR2 SYGVKD. The CDR3 contains 20 residues. Trimming removed 6 bases from V and 2 bases from J; junction bases left unmatched: 22. Written as DNA, the CDR3 is TGTGCCATCAGGGGATCTCGAGGCGGGAGGGCCGCTCGGGTACAAGAGACCCAGTACTTC. Its translation: CAIRGSRGGRAARVQETQYF.

The chain joins TRBV18 to TRBJ2-7, with 7 bases that match TRBD1. This CDR3 is built from 15 residues. CDR1 KGHSH and CDR2 LQKENI come from the germline V gene. The V and J ends lost 3 bases and 2 bases, in that order; junction bases with no gene match: 7. The CDR3: CASSPAKGQTYEQYF. The CDR3 DNA reads TGTGCCAGCTCACCGGCCAAGGGACAGACCTACGAGCAGTACTTC.

This chain links TRBV9 with TRBJ2-1, with a possible D match to TRBD2 (5 bases). Looked up from germline, CDR1 is SGDLS and CDR2 is YYNGEE. Trimming took 0 bases from V and 9 from J, leaving 19 bases between them. The CDR3 consists of 16 residues. CDR3 nucleotide sequence: TGTGCCAGCAGCGTAGGTGCGGATACCCGGAGGAGTGAGCAGTTCTTC. Encoded protein: CASSVGADTRRSEQFF.